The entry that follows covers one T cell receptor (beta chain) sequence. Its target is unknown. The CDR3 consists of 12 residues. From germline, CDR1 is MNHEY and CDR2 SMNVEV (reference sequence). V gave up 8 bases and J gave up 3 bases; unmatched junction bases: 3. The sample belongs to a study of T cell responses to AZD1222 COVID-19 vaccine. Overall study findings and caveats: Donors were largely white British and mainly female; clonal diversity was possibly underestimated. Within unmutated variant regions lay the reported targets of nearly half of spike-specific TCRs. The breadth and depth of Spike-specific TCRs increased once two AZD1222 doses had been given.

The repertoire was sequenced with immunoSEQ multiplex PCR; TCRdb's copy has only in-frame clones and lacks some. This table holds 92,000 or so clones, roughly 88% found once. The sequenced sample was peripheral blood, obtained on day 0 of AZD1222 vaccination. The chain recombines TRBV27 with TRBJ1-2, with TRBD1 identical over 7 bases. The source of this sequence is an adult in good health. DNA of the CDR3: TGTGCCAGCGGTGACAGGGACTATGGCTACACCTTC. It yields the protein CASGDRDYGYTF.